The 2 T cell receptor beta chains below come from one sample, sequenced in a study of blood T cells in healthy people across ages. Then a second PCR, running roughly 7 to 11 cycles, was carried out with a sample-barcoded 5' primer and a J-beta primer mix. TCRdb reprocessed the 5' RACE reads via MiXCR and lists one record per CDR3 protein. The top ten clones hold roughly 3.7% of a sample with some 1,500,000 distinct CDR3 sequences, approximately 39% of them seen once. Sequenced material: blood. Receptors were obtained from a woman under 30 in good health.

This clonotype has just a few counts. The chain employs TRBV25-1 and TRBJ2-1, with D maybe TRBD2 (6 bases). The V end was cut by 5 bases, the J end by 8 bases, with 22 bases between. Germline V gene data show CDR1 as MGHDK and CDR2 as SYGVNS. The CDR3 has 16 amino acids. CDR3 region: CASSLLKGRGKDEQFF. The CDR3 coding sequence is TGTGCCAGCAGTCTCCTAAAGGGGCGGGGTAAAGATGAGCAGTTCTTC.

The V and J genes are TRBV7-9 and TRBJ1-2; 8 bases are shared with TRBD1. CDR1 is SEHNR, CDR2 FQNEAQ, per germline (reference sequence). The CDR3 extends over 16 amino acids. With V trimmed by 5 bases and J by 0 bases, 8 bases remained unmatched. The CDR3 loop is CASSPDRAEPNYGYTF. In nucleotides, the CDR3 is TGTGCCAGCAGCCCGGACAGGGCAGAACCTAACTATGGCTACACCTTC.